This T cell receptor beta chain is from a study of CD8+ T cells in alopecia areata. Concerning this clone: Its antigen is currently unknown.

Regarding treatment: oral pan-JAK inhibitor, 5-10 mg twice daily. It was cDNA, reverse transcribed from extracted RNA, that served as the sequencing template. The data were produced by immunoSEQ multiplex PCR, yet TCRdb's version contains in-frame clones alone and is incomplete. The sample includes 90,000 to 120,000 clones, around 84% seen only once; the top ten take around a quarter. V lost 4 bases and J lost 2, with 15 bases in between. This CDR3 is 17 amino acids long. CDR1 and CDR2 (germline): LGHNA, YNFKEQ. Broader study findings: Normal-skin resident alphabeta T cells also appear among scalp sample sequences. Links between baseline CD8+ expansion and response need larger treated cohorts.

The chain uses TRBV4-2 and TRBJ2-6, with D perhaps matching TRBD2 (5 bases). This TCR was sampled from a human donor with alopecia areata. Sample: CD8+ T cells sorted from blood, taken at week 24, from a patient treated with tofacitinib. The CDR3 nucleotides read TGTGCCAGCAGCCCGCGATGGACTGCGGCTGGGGCCAACGTCCTGACTTTC. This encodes CASSPRWTAAGANVLTF.